The entry below describes one TCR beta chain. The antigen is not known. Data came from immunoSEQ multiplex PCR; TCRdb stores just in-frame clones and leaves some out. The repertoire holds hundreds of thousands of clones, roughly 91% seen once, with about 2% in the top ten. V lost 6 bases and J 3 bases, leaving 7 bases between the germline ends. Germline V CDR1 and CDR2: DFQATT, SNEGSKA (reference sequence). The length of the CDR3 is 11 residues. This entry is derived from a study of cytomegalovirus exposure and HLA in healthy donors. Study-wide points: Under in vitro conditions, a few CMV-associated chains were confirmed as specific for CMV antigens.

The sample comprised PBMCs. The J gene is TRBJ2-3, the V gene TRBV20-1, with D unclear. This clonotype was obtained from a woman between 18 and 29 years old in good health and CMV-seropositive. The CDR3 DNA follows: TGCAGTGCCCCCAGTACAGATACGCAGTATTTT. Encoded protein: CSAPSTDTQYF.